A selection of T cell receptor beta chains follows, all from one sample in a study of post-analysis software for immune sequencing data. Each CDR3 protein is one row after TCRdb ran MiXCR on the PCR reads. The sample lists about 380,000 distinct CDR3 sequences; around a third were seen once. The source material was blood. These receptors were collected from a girl aged 10 to 17 with multiple sclerosis. Both conserved end residues are part of each CDR3. The D gene is left open where the match is weak. The size of a clone is reported for some rows only, either as once, few or many, or as a class for expanded clones.

d_call	v_call	j_call	clone_size	cdr3_aa	cdr3_nt
.	TRBV18	TRBJ2-7	many	CASSPRAREYEQYF	TGTGCCAGCTCACCACGGGCCAGGGAGTACGAGCAGTACTTC
.	TRBV7-2	TRBJ2-4	.	CASSYGGTAQNIQYF	TGTGCCAGCAGCTATGGAGGGACAGCTCAAAACATTCAGTACTTC
TRBD2	TRBV3-1	TRBJ2-6	few	CASSPLAGVKNVLTF	TGTGCCAGCAGCCCACTAGCGGGGGTGAAGAACGTCCTGACTTTC
TRBD1	TRBV5-1	TRBJ1-4	.	CASRRTGAEGTHEKLFF	TGCGCCAGCAGACGGACAGGGGCAGAGGGGACGCATGAAAAACTGTTTTTT
TRBD2	TRBV24-1	TRBJ2-3	.	CATSDLQAGGISSTDTQYF	TGTGCCACCAGTGATTTGCAGGCGGGGGGTATCTCAAGCACAGATACGCAGTATTTT
TRBD1	TRBV6-1	TRBJ2-7	.	CASSETGTGSYEQYF	TGTGCCAGCAGTGAGACCGGGACAGGGTCCTACGAGCAGTACTTC
.	TRBV3-1	TRBJ2-1	few	CASSQVVGPSNEQFF	TGTGCCAGCAGCCAAGTTGTGGGGCCCTCCAATGAGCAGTTCTTC
.	TRBV6-1	TRBJ2-4	.	CASSEMGTRAKNIQYF	TGTGCCAGCAGTGAAATGGGCACGAGAGCCAAAAACATTCAGTACTTC
.	TRBV12-3/TRBV12-4	TRBJ2-7	.	CASSSSDSSYEQYF	TGTGCCAGCAGTTCATCGGACAGCTCCTACGAGCAGTACTTC
.	TRBV29-1	TRBJ2-1	few	CSVAQAAGENEQFF	TGCAGCGTTGCACAGGCCGCCGGCGAGAATGAGCAGTTCTTC
TRBD1	TRBV7-2	TRBJ1-1	.	CASSVSGTGNTEAFF	TGTGCCAGCAGCGTCTCCGGGACAGGGAACACTGAAGCTTTCTTT
.	TRBV7-2	TRBJ2-5	.	CASSFSGDIGETQYF	TGTGCCAGCAGCTTTAGCGGCGACATCGGGGAGACCCAGTACTTC
.	TRBV28	TRBJ2-4	.	CASRGRAKNIQYF	TGTGCCTCCCGGGGGAGAGCCAAAAACATTCAGTACTTC
TRBD2	TRBV7-9	TRBJ2-7	.	CACSPTSGFHEQYF	TGTGCCTGCAGCCCGACTAGCGGGTTCCACGAGCAGTACTTC
.	TRBV20-1	TRBJ2-1	few	CSARYYPDSNEQFF	TGCAGTGCTAGGTATTACCCCGACAGTAATGAGCAGTTCTTC
.	TRBV7-9	TRBJ2-5	.	CASSSSTGRETQYF	TGTGCCAGCAGCTCGAGCACAGGGAGGGAGACCCAGTACTTC
.	TRBV4-1	TRBJ2-5	few	CASSPGPMGGTETQYF	TGCGCCAGCAGCCCGGGTCCCATGGGCGGGACGGAGACCCAGTACTTC
.	TRBV29-1	TRBJ1-2	.	CSALTGSDVGYTF	TGCAGCGCCCTTACAGGATCGGACGTTGGCTACACCTTC
.	TRBV12-3/TRBV12-4	TRBJ2-1	.	CASSPFPPLTSSYNEQFF	TGTGCCAGCAGTCCTTTCCCCCCTCTTACGAGCTCCTACAATGAGCAGTTCTTC
.	TRBV6-2/TRBV6-3	TRBJ2-2	.	CASTIDMAGTGELFF	TGTGCCAGCACCATTGATATGGCAGGGACCGGGGAGCTGTTTTTT
TRBD2	TRBV5-1	TRBJ2-1	.	CASSPGRGAKNEQFF	TGCGCCAGCAGCCCTGGGCGGGGGGCGAAAAATGAGCAGTTCTTC
TRBD2	TRBV19	TRBJ2-7	.	CASSIVAGVHEQYF	TGTGCCAGTAGTATAGTCGCGGGGGTCCACGAGCAGTACTTC
.	TRBV7-9	TRBJ2-7	.	CASSSSLTYEQYF	TGTGCCAGCAGCTCCAGTCTCACCTACGAGCAGTACTTC
.	TRBV27	TRBJ2-7	few	CASSLGAGVTYEQYF	TGTGCCAGCAGTTTAGGAGCGGGTGTGACCTACGAGCAGTACTTC
.	TRBV13	TRBJ2-1	.	CASSPHSGGPPRFF	TGTGCCAGCAGCCCCCACTCCGGGGGCCCCCCCCGGTTCTTC
.	TRBV4-1	TRBJ1-1	once	CASSQVEGMNTEAFF	TGCGCCAGCAGCCAAGTAGAGGGCATGAACACTGAAGCTTTCTTT
TRBD1	TRBV6-5	TRBJ2-7	few	CASSYSSTGTAYEQYF	TGTGCCAGCAGTTACTCGAGCACCGGGACAGCCTACGAGCAGTACTTC
.	TRBV29-1	TRBJ2-5	.	CSGLVWGAGKVQETQYF	TGCAGCGGTTTGGTCTGGGGCGCTGGAAAAGTCCAAGAGACCCAGTACTTC
.	TRBV28	TRBJ2-1	.	CASKGGRDEQFF	TGTGCCAGCAAGGGGGGGCGGGATGAGCAGTTCTTC
.	TRBV6-5	TRBJ1-2	.	CASSYSAGAGGIVYGYTF	TGTGCCAGCAGTTACTCGGCCGGGGCGGGGGGCATAGTCTATGGCTACACCTTC
.	TRBV9	TRBJ2-7	.	CASSVGSGSYEQYF	TGTGCCAGCAGCGTAGGGTCCGGCTCCTACGAGCAGTACTTC
.	TRBV5-6	TRBJ1-2	.	CASSFGRKRGYTF	TGTGCCAGCAGCTTTGGCAGGAAGCGCGGCTACACCTTC
.	TRBV27	TRBJ1-2	.	CASRTGTLLDYTF	TGTGCCAGCAGAACCGGGACCCTCCTAGACTACACCTTC
TRBD1	TRBV7-8	TRBJ1-1	.	CASSLEGTGRDTEAFF	TGTGCCAGCAGCTTAGAGGGGACAGGGAGGGACACTGAAGCTTTCTTT
.	TRBV4-3	TRBJ1-4	.	CASSQALQGNNEKLFF	TGCGCCAGCAGCCAGGCCCTACAGGGCAATAATGAAAAACTGTTTTTT
.	TRBV29-1	TRBJ2-7	.	CSARQSSYEQYF	TGCAGCGCCAGACAGTCCTCCTACGAGCAGTACTTC
TRBD2	TRBV7-9	TRBJ2-3	.	CASSPLTSGGQRTDTQYF	TGTGCCAGCAGCCCGTTGACTAGCGGGGGGCAACGCACAGATACGCAGTATTTT
TRBD1	TRBV7-2	TRBJ1-2	few	CASSSLGTGTYGYTF	TGTGCCAGCAGCTCCCTGGGGACAGGGACCTATGGCTACACCTTC
.	TRBV7-6	TRBJ2-7	.	CASSARWDEQYF	TGTGCCAGCAGCGCCCGATGGGACGAGCAGTACTTC
.	TRBV9	TRBJ2-1	.	CASSVGGPKYNEQFF	TGTGCCAGCAGCGTAGGGGGCCCCAAATACAATGAGCAGTTCTTC
.	TRBV29-1	TRBJ2-5	.	CSTQIGTSQETQYF	TGCAGCACCCAAATAGGGACTTCCCAAGAGACCCAGTACTTC